This T cell receptor (beta chain) was observed in a study (dated by TCRdb to about 2013). As for this clonotype: Its antigen specificity is not known. No clone much larger than this one lies a single base away; base qualities are absent.

CDR1 and CDR2 are read off the germline V gene as LGHNA and YNFKEQ. Trimmed from V: 4 bases; trimmed from J: 8 bases; junction bases lacking a gene match: 16. From the cysteine through the phenylalanine, the CDR3 covers 17 amino acids. The sequence is cut down to CDR3 DNA, 51 bases in frame from base 1. Instrument on record: Illumina Genome Analyzer IIx. In-frame beta chains were kept once TCRdb had trimmed the public reads at Q25 with fastp and called clones with MiXCR. For every CDR3 protein sequence, its rows merge into one entry that carries the most common genes and DNA. In all, the sample holds nearly 15,000 distinct CDR3 sequences, and about 35% of those were seen once. The ten biggest clones cover around 16% of the sample.

The V gene is TRBV4-2 and the J gene is TRBJ2-1; 8 central nucleotides agree with TRBD2. The sequencing input was blood. This TCR was sampled from a human donor. In nucleotides, the sequence is TGTGCCAGCAGCCGCCGACTCGGGACTAGTGGGAGTCATGAGCAGTTCTTC. Protein translation: CASSRRLGTSGSHEQFF.